Presented here are 10 T cell receptor beta chains from one specimen sequenced in a study of shared clonotypes between healthy human individuals. CD45RO-negative CD8 cells positively selected for CCR7 made up the naive population, which excluded terminally differentiated effector memory CD45RA+ cells. The method was immunoSEQ multiplex PCR; TCRdb's version includes in-frame clones alone and lacks a portion of them. The repertoire holds 800,000 or so clones, with 90% to 98% as singletons. The source material was naive CD8+ T cells sorted from blood. These TCRs come from a man under 40 in good health.

V usage is TRBV27 and J usage is TRBJ2-7, with 11 bases identical to TRBD2. The CDR3 loop spans 16 amino acids. Germline trimming cut 0 bases from V and 3 bases from J; bases unmatched to any gene: 4. Germline CDR1 MNHEY, CDR2 SMNVEV (reference sequence). The CDR3 reads CASSLSRTSGSYEQYF. DNA for the CDR3: TGTGCCAGCAGTTTATCTCGCACTAGCGGGAGCTACGAGCAGTACTTC.

The gene calls are TRBV2 and TRBJ2-7, with 11 nucleotides matching TRBD2. Germline V lookup: CDR1 SNHLY, CDR2 FYNNEI. The CDR3 consists of 15 residues. V shed 7 bases and J 5 bases; nucleotides not matched to a gene: 10. CDR3 region: CASKTLTSGSNEQYF. In DNA, the CDR3 is TGTGCCAGCAAGACTCTAACTAGCGGGAGCAACGAGCAGTACTTC.

This chain joins TRBV2 and TRBJ2-2; 8 nucleotides agree with TRBD1. The CDR3 loop spans 14 amino acids. Trimming removed 5 bases from V and 7 bases from J; junction bases left unmatched: 6. Germline V gene lookup returns CDR1 SNHLY and CDR2 FYNNEI. The CDR3 loop is CASSLDRAVGELFF. DNA for the CDR3: TGTGCCAGCAGTCTGGACAGGGCTGTCGGGGAGCTGTTTTTT.

This clone occurred once. V usage is TRBV25-1 and J usage is TRBJ2-2; D is possibly TRBD1 (6 bases). The germline V and J ends were trimmed by 1 base and 4 bases, with 10 bases remaining between them. Germline CDR1 and CDR2: MGHDK and SYGVNS. The CDR3 runs 15 residues. The CDR3 spells CASSESGVATGELFF. DNA for the CDR3: TGTGCCAGCAGTGAATCAGGGGTCGCCACCGGGGAGCTGTTTTTT.

V and J are TRBV11-2 and TRBJ1-3; 10 nucleotides line up with TRBD1. Germline V gene lookup returns CDR1 SGHAT and CDR2 FQNNGV. The CDR3 is 16 residues long. V was pared by 5 bases and J by 4 bases, with 8 bases of the junction left unmatched. The CDR3 sequence: CASSARQGAPGNTIYF. In nucleotides, the CDR3 is TGTGCCAGCAGCGCTCGACAGGGGGCGCCAGGAAACACCATATATTTT.

The V gene is TRBV10-2, the J gene TRBJ1-1, with D unresolved. The germline CDR1 and CDR2 sequences are WSHSY and SAAADI. The CDR3 sequence is 10 residues long. V dropped 8 bases and J dropped 7 bases, with 8 bases sitting between them. The chain's CDR3 is CASGTHEAFF. The CDR3 region has the DNA TGCGCCAGCGGTACCCATGAAGCTTTCTTT.

This sequence joins TRBV4-3 and TRBJ2-7; D call uncertain. V was trimmed by 1 base and J by 3 bases, leaving 13 bases between them. CDR3 length: 15 amino acids. Germline V gene sequence: CDR1 LGHNA, CDR2 YSLEER. CDR3 in DNA: TGCGCCAGCAGCCAAGGTAGCATCGGAATCTACGAGCAGTACTTC. Translation gives CASSQGSIGIYEQYF.

The chain has TRBV10-2 and TRBJ1-3; D call uncertain. Trimming pared 6 bases from V and 0 bases from J, leaving 6 bases between. The CDR3 is made up of 13 amino acids. CDR1 and CDR2 from the germline V gene are WSHSY and SAAADI. CDR3 in amino acids: CASRASSGNTIYF. CDR3 coding DNA: TGCGCCAGCAGAGCGAGCTCTGGAAACACCATATATTTT.

This clone was seen a single time. This chain uses TRBV20-1 with TRBJ2-7, with TRBD1 matching over 9 bases. The CDR3 runs to 11 residues. With V trimmed by 8 bases and J by 4 bases, 3 bases remained unmatched. The germline CDR1 and CDR2 sequences are DFQATT and SNEGSKA (reference sequence). The CDR3, as DNA: TGCAGTTCAGGACAGGGGTACGAGCAGTACTTC. Its protein is CSSGQGYEQYF.

This clone was detected once. The chain links TRBV14 to TRBJ1-3; D is possibly TRBD1 (5 bases). The germline V and J ends were trimmed by 5 bases and 7 bases, with 21 bases remaining between them. There are 16 residues in the CDR3. Germline loops: CDR1 SGHDN, CDR2 FVKESK. In nucleotides, the CDR3 is TGTGCCAGCAGCGACCCAGGGACGAGTTCGGGGAACACCATATATTTT. Amino acid sequence: CASSDPGTSSGNTIYF.